The clone carrying this T cell receptor (beta chain) was counted many times. Its antigen is not known. The CDR3 runs 12 residues. Trimming left V 2 bases short and J 4 bases short, with 4 bases between. Germline lookup yields CDR1 SNHLY and CDR2 FYNNEI. TCRdb reanalysed the reads using MiXCR and keeps one entry per CDR3 protein. The table includes about 360,000 distinct CDR3 sequences, around 18% detected once. The source of the sample is a study of T cell repertoires in cytomegalovirus infection. On the study more broadly: It can be stated that public TCR beta signatures indicated CMV infection as well as a matching HLA type.

General study points: Dominant in the ex vivo response were TCR beta clonotypes restricted by HLA-C and specific for CMV. Frequencies of public TCR beta families were cumulated, and this identified carriers of CMV plus the relevant HLA.

The sequenced material came from PBMCs. This clonotype was sampled from a human donor in good health (CMV status not recorded). Some clones in this sample may be carry-over from other donors' samples. The chain carries TRBV2 and TRBJ2-3; D ambiguous. CDR3 sequence (DNA): TGTGCCAGCAGTGAAACCTCAGATACGCAGTATTTT. This encodes CASSETSDTQYF.